The 22 T cell receptor beta chains below come from one sample, sequenced in a study of T cell repertoires in cytomegalovirus infection. TCRdb ran MiXCR on the reads and lists one entry per CDR3 protein. The sample includes around 74,000 distinct CDR3 sequences, less than 4.5% of them seen just once. The material sequenced was PBMCs. Receptors were obtained from a human donor in good health (CMV status not recorded). Some clones in this sample may be carry-over from other donors' samples.

This clonotype occurred many times. The gene calls are TRBV5-4 and TRBJ2-3; possible D gene TRBD2, 6 bases. Trimming removed 3 bases from V and 1 base from J, with 15 bases in between. The V gene's germline CDR1 is SGHNT and CDR2 YYREEE (reference sequence). CDR3 length equals 16 residues. As DNA, the CDR3 is TGTGCCAGCAGCTCCCCACTAGGGACTGGCACAGATACGCAGTATTTT. This translates into CASSSPLGTGTDTQYF.

This clonotype has ten or more counts. V is TRBV6-5 and J is TRBJ1-1; no reliable D call. V lost 0 bases, J lost 0 bases, and 14 bases lay in between. The length of the CDR3 is 17 residues. In germline, CDR1 is MNHEY, CDR2 SVGAGI. The CDR3 loop reads CASSYSVASDLNTEAFF. DNA for the CDR3: TGTGCCAGCAGTTACTCGGTGGCATCAGATTTGAACACTGAAGCTTTCTTT.

The rearrangement joins TRBV12-3 or TRBV12-4 to TRBJ1-1; no definite D call. The V end lost 4 bases, the J end lost 0 bases, and 12 bases lay between the germline ends. This CDR3 comprises 15 residues. Written as DNA, the CDR3 is TGTGCCAGCAGTTCTCACTGGGCCATGAACACTGAAGCTTTCTTT. The encoded protein is CASSSHWAMNTEAFF.

At least ten counts were recorded for this clonotype. This chain connects TRBV19 to TRBJ1-2; TRBD1 is a possible D gene (5 bases). Trimming removed 6 bases from V and 2 bases from J, with 7 bases in between. The CDR3 extends over 12 amino acids. The V gene's germline CDR1 is LNHDA and CDR2 SQIVND (reference sequence). CDR3 coding DNA: TGTGCCAGTAGCCCAGGGAACTATGGCTACACCTTC. It codes for CASSPGNYGYTF.

This clonotype was counted ten times or more. The chain is built from TRBV19 and TRBJ1-1, with unresolved D. Germline CDR1 and CDR2: LNHDA and SQIVND (reference sequence). The ends were cut back, 3 bases at V and 1 base at J, with 6 bases in the middle. This CDR3 is 13 amino acids long. The CDR3 is CASSIFPNTEAFF. For the CDR3, the DNA is TGTGCCAGTAGTATTTTTCCGAACACTGAAGCTTTCTTT.

This clonotype was recorded at least ten times. The chain employs TRBV10-3 and TRBJ2-5; D not resolved. CDR1 is ENHRY and CDR2 is SYGVKD in the germline V gene. The CDR3 contains 10 residues. V was pared by 9 bases and J by 3 bases, with 5 bases between. CDR3 residues: CAIGKETQYF. The CDR3 bases are TGTGCCATAGGGAAAGAGACCCAGTACTTC.

This clonotype was counted a single time. An end of the junction does not agree with germline; a read error may underlie this. The J gene is TRBJ2-5, the V gene TRBV7-2, with D possibly called TRBD1 or TRBD2 (6 bases each). Germline-derived CDR1 and CDR2 are SGHTA and FQGNSA. CDR3 length: 14 amino acids. CDR3 in amino acids: CACSSNRGRETQYF. Here the CDR3 DNA reads TGTGCCTGCAGCTCTAACCGGGGGCGAGAGACCCAGTACTTC.

This clonotype was recorded many times. This chain uses TRBV5-4 with TRBJ1-1; 9 bases agree with TRBD1. This CDR3 has 14 amino acids. V trimming: 3 bases; J trimming: 7 bases; junction bases outside the gene matches: 7. Germline V lookup: CDR1 SGHNT, CDR2 YYREEE (reference sequence). The CDR3 DNA reads TGTGCCAGCAGCTCGGGACAGGGTAGAAGTGAAGCTTTCTTT. This translates into CASSSGQGRSEAFF.

This clonotype was found many times. The chain is built from TRBV7-8 and TRBJ2-1; TRBD2 aligns across 11 bases. Germline trimming cut 5 bases from V and 4 bases from J; bases unmatched to any gene: 16. CDR1 is SGHVS, CDR2 FQNEAQ, per germline. CDR3 length equals 19 residues. The CDR3 DNA is TGTGCCAGCAGCCCAAGTGACGGGATAGCGGGGGGGCCTTACAATGAGCAGTTCTTC. Residues: CASSPSDGIAGGPYNEQFF.

This clonotype was recorded at least ten times. The rearrangement uses TRBV11-2 and TRBJ1-2; D unclear. The V gene lost 4 bases and the J gene lost 0 bases, with 9 bases spanning the gap. The length of the CDR3 is 14 residues. Germline V lookup: CDR1 SGHAT, CDR2 FQNNGV. CDR3 sequence: CASSSYPTNYGYTF. The CDR3, as DNA: TGTGCCAGCAGCTCATACCCCACTAACTATGGCTACACCTTC.

This clonotype was seen a single time. This clone may be a read error of a much larger clone one base away. The chain recombines TRBV12-3 or TRBV12-4 with TRBJ1-1; D perhaps matches TRBD1 (6 bases). This CDR3 has 14 residues. The CDR3: CACSLQGRVTEAFF. The CDR3 DNA reads as TGTGCCTGCAGTTTACAGGGTAGGGTAACTGAAGCTTTCTTT.

This clonotype was seen many times. The chain recombines TRBV20-1 with TRBJ2-2; D is possibly TRBD1 (6 bases). Deletions cut 2 bases from V and 4 bases from J, with 11 bases between. Germline CDR1 is DFQATT and CDR2 is SNEGSKA (reference sequence). This CDR3 contains 14 residues. CDR3 sequence: CSARIPGVTGELFF. The CDR3 nucleotides read TGCAGTGCTAGAATACCAGGGGTCACCGGGGAGCTGTTTTTT.

This clonotype is termed medium-sized. The chain combines TRBV7-2 with TRBJ1-5; D is possibly TRBD1 (5 bases). V gave up 2 bases and J gave up 9 bases, with 17 bases separating them. The CDR3 is made up of 15 amino acids. Germline CDR1 SGHTA, CDR2 FQGNSA. The CDR3 here is CASSLRTGGSGPQHF. In DNA, the CDR3 is TGTGCCAGCAGCTTAAGGACCGGGGGTAGTGGGCCCCAGCATTTT.

This sequence joins TRBV6-5 and TRBJ1-1, with D unresolved. V shed 6 bases and J shed 3 bases, with 11 bases lying between them. Germline V gene lookup returns CDR1 MNHEY and CDR2 SVGAGI. The CDR3 contains 13 residues. This chain's CDR3 is CASSRFDHTEAFF. The DNA for the CDR3 is TGTGCCAGCAGCCGATTCGATCACACTGAAGCTTTCTTT.

Concerning this clonotype: A much larger clone sits a single nucleotide away, making a read error possible. The chain joins TRBV27 to TRBJ1-6, with D perhaps matching TRBD1 (5 bases). This CDR3 is 13 amino acids long. The V and J ends lost 5 bases and 10 bases respectively, with 12 bases between them. In germline, CDR1 is MNHEY, CDR2 SMNVEV (reference sequence). The CDR3: CASSQIRGSPLHF. CDR3 DNA: TGTGCCAGCAGTCAGATACGGGGCTCACCCCTCCACTTT.

This clonotype was seen at least ten times. The J gene is TRBJ1-1, the V gene TRBV7-8, with no clear D. The CDR3 contains 14 residues. Trimming stripped 5 bases from V and 1 base from J, with 11 bases between. Germline values: CDR1 SGHVS, CDR2 FQNEAQ. The CDR3 here is CASSPSLGNTEAFF. CDR3 in DNA: TGTGCCAGCAGCCCAAGTTTAGGGAACACTGAAGCTTTCTTT. The full variable domain, with the rest looked up from reference TRBV7-8 and TRBJ1-1, is GAGVSQSPRYKVAKRGQDVALRCDPISGHVSLFWYQQALGQGPEFLTYFQNEAQLDKSGLPSDRFFAERPEGSVSTLKIQRTQQEDSAVYLCASSPSLGNTEAFFGQGTRLTVV.

This clonotype was recorded at least ten times. V usage is TRBV28 and J usage is TRBJ2-3; D uncertain. This CDR3 has 15 amino acids. V was cut by 2 bases and J by 0 bases, with 9 bases left in between. Germline lookup yields CDR1 MDHEN and CDR2 SYDVKM. Here the CDR3 reads CASSLPAGSTDTQYF. CDR3 sequence (DNA): TGTGCCAGCAGTTTACCGGCAGGAAGCACAGATACGCAGTATTTT.

This clonotype was recorded at least ten times. J is TRBJ1-1 and V is TRBV6-2 or TRBV6-3, with D possibly TRBD1 on 5 matching bases. The CDR3 is made up of 13 amino acids. Germline V gene sequence: CDR1 MNHEY, CDR2 SVGEGT. Trimming pared 0 bases from V and 4 bases from J, leaving 6 bases between. The CDR3: CASSYSTATEAFF. CDR3 sequence (DNA): TGTGCCAGCAGTTACTCGACAGCCACTGAAGCTTTCTTT.

This clonotype appeared many times. The gene calls are TRBV28 and TRBJ2-1; 7 nucleotides line up with TRBD1. This CDR3 has 15 amino acids. Trimming took 6 bases from V and 7 from J; bases not matched to a gene: 12. Germline V gene sequence: CDR1 MDHEN, CDR2 SYDVKM. The CDR3 sequence is CASRRQGSGRNEQFF. The CDR3 region has the DNA TGTGCCAGCAGGAGACAGGGATCGGGAAGAAATGAGCAGTTCTTC.

This clonotype was observed many times. The CDR3 DNA reads TGTGCCAGCGGGCAGGGGGGCTTAGAGACCCAGTACTTC. This translates into CASGQGGLETQYF. The V and J genes are TRBV6-1 and TRBJ2-5, with D possibly TRBD1 on 7 matching bases. V lost 8 bases, J lost 4 bases, and 14 bases lay in between. The CDR3 has 13 amino acids. Looked up from germline, CDR1 is MNHNS and CDR2 is SASEGT.

This clonotype was observed a handful of times. The chain recombines TRBV4-3 with TRBJ2-1; D is uncertain. In germline, CDR1 is LGHNA, CDR2 YSLEER. V lost 0 bases to trimming and J lost 8 bases, with 14 bases between them. The CDR3 spans 15 residues. CDR3: CASSQDHLGGDEQFF. CDR3 in DNA: TGCGCCAGCAGCCAAGATCATCTCGGTGGGGATGAGCAGTTCTTC.

This clonotype occurred many times. The chain has TRBV7-2 and TRBJ1-1, with 7 bases aligning to TRBD1. The CDR3 sequence is 17 residues long. Trimming cost V 1 base and J 0 bases; bases outside gene matches: 8. Germline-derived CDR1 and CDR2 are SGHTA and FQGNSA. CDR3 region: CASSLGQGVSLNTEAFF. Written as DNA, the CDR3 is TGTGCCAGCAGCTTAGGGCAGGGGGTAAGCTTGAACACTGAAGCTTTCTTT.